This T cell receptor (beta chain) was recovered during a study of molecular identifiers for immune sequencing clone quantification. The J segment lost 5 bases and the V segment lost 4 bases, leaving 10 bases of the junction unmatched. Germline V CDR1 and CDR2: SGHRS, YFSETQ. The CDR3 is made up of 15 amino acids. Findings of the study overall: Clone sizes could be underestimated for highly expanded clones when identical TCR molecules share a barcode.

TCRdb called the PCR reads again in MiXCR, with one record for every CDR3 protein. The table has approximately 670,000 distinct CDR3 sequences, 15% to 20% seen once; the top ten hold roughly 0.85%. Many counts were recorded for this clonotype. What it recognizes is unknown. The chain recombines TRBV5-1 with TRBJ2-5, with 8 nucleotides matching TRBD1. The TCR originated in a human donor in good health. Some libraries in this study had Jurkat cell RNA spiked in. Sequencing input: naive CD8+ T cells from blood, with Jurkat cell RNA spiked in. Subset here: FACS-sorted CD8+CD4-CCR7+CD45RA+ naive T cells. CDR3 protein: CASSLWQGAGETQYF. The CDR3 bases are TGCGCCAGCAGCCTTTGGCAGGGGGCAGGGGAGACCCAGTACTTC. The whole variable domain, filled in from reference TRBV5-1 and TRBJ2-5, reads KAGVTQTPRYLIKTRGQQVTLSCSPISGHRSVSWYQQTPGQGLQFLFEYFSETQRNKGNFPGRFSGRQFSNSRSEMNVSTLELGDSALYLCASSLWQGAGETQYFGPGTRLLVL.